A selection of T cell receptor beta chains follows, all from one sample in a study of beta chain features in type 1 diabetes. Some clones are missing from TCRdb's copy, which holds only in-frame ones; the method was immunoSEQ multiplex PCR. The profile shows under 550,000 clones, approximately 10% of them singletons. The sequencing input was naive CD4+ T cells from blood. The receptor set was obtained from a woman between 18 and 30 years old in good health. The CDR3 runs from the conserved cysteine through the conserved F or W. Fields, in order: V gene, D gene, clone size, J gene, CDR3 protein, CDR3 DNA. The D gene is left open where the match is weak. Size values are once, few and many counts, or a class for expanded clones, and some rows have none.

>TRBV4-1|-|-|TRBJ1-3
CASSHPAVSGNTIYF
TGCGCCAGCAGCCACCCTGCTGTCTCTGGAAACACCATATATTTT
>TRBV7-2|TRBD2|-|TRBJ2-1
CASSPGRAPYNEQFF
TGTGCCAGCAGCCCTGGGAGGGCACCCTACAATGAGCAGTTCTTC
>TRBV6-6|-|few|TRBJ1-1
CASARLRNTEAFF
TGTGCCAGCGCACGACTTCGGAACACTGAAGCTTTCTTT
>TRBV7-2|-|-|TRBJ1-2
CASSSTRQGRKGGYTF
TGTGCCAGCAGCTCCACTCGTCAGGGTAGGAAGGGCGGCTACACCTTC
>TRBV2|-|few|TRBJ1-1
CASSPTGRATEAFF
TGTGCCAGCAGTCCCACAGGGAGGGCGACTGAAGCTTTCTTT
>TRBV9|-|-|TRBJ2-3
CASSLPRIVAGTDTQYF
TGTGCCAGCAGCCTCCCGAGGATCGTAGCTGGGACAGATACGCAGTATTTT
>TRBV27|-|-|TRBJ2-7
CASRPSGTYEQYF
TGTGCCAGCCGCCCATCCGGCACCTACGAGCAGTACTTC
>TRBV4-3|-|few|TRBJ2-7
CASSQGRGTEEQYF
TGCGCCAGCAGCCAAGGAAGGGGGACGGAAGAGCAGTACTTC
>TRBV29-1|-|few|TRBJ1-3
CSVVPRQGNTIYF
TGCAGCGTTGTGCCCAGGCAAGGAAACACCATATATTTT
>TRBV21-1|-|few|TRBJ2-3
CASSKSSQGSDTQYF
TGTGCCAGCAGCAAATCTAGCCAGGGATCAGATACGCAGTATTTT
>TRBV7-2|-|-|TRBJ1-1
CASSAPGNTEAFF
TGTGCCAGCAGCGCGCCGGGTAACACTGAAGCTTTCTTT
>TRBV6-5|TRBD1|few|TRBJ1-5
CASGLTGASNQPQHF
TGTGCCAGCGGACTGACAGGGGCTAGCAATCAGCCCCAGCATTTT
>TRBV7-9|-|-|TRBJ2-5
CASTPLARVETQYF
TGTGCCAGCACCCCCCTCGCGAGGGTAGAGACCCAGTACTTC
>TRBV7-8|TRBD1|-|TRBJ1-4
CASSLVFGTGINEKLFF
TGTGCCAGCAGCTTAGTCTTCGGGACAGGAATTAATGAAAAACTGTTTTTT
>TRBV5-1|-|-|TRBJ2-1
CASRSGPSGDEQFF
TGCGCCAGCAGGTCCGGGCCATCAGGCGATGAGCAGTTCTTC
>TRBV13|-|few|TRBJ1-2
CASSLGARGGPSYGYTF
TGTGCCAGCAGCTTAGGGGCCCGGGGTGGACCCAGCTATGGCTACACCTTC
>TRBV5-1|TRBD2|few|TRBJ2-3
CASTPLQRETDTQYF
TGCGCCAGCACGCCACTACAGCGGGAGACAGATACGCAGTATTTT